This TCR beta chain emerged from a study of technical replicates of blood from a few donors. The V gene lost 1 base and the J gene lost 5 bases, with 12 bases spanning the gap. Germline-derived CDR1 and CDR2 are LNHDA and SQIVND (reference sequence). The CDR3 has 14 residues. The protocol was immunoSEQ multiplex PCR, while the TCRdb copy is restricted to in-frame clones and leaves out a portion. The table lists tens of thousands of clones, 90% to 95% of them singletons. This receptor was taken from a human donor in good health. Some clones in this sample may be carry-over from other donors' samples. The sequencing sample was made of PBMCs. V usage is TRBV19 and J usage is TRBJ2-7, with D possibly being TRBD1 (6 bases). The CDR3 protein is CASSIGGTLNEQYF. CDR3 sequence (DNA): TGTGCCAGTAGTATAGGTGGGACACTGAACGAGCAGTACTTC.